This T cell receptor beta chain came from a study of CD8 T cells in ankylosing spondylitis. Whole-study results and caveats: Ankylosing spondylitis blood appeared to carry a characteristic TCR beta motif of roughly 8 highly homologous variants.

Each TCR beta library was made by quantitative 5'-RACE that incorporated molecular barcodes. TCRdb fed the 5' RACE reads into MiXCR, producing one record per CDR3 protein. The data hold about 800,000 distinct CDR3 sequences, with 12% observed a single time. This clonotype has more than one count but fewer than ten. Its target is unknown. The CDR3 is 17 amino acids. V was pared by 2 bases and J by 0 bases, with 13 bases between. CDR1 and CDR2 (germline): MNHEY, SVGAGI. Sample: blood, either unsorted or a sorted T cell fraction (not recorded which). The V and J genes are TRBV6-5 and TRBJ1-4; D might be TRBD1 (5 bases). The sequence was collected from a male donor with ankylosing spondylitis. DNA of the CDR3: TGTGCCAGCAGTTACGGCGGGGGACTTGCAACTAATGAAAAACTGTTTTTT. This codes for CASSYGGGLATNEKLFF.